These T cell receptor beta chains were read from a single sample in a study of T cell responses to AZD1222 COVID-19 vaccine. Measured with immunoSEQ multiplex PCR; TCRdb has only the in-frame clones, and not every one. The data hold 120,000 to 150,000 clones, with 88% observed a single time. Sample: peripheral blood, taken 28 days after the second dose of the MenACWY control vaccine. Receptors were obtained from an adult who received the MenACWY meningococcal vaccine as a control. Each CDR3 is given with its conserved first and last residue. Each record gives: CDR3 DNA, CDR3 protein, J gene, clone size, V gene, D gene. The D gene is left open where the match is weak. A row's size may be missing; if present it is once, few, many or a size class.

TGCGCCAGCAGCTTGTTGTCGGACCTCAACACCGGGGAGCTGTTTTTT CASSLLSDLNTGELFF TRBJ2-2 . TRBV5-1 .
TGTGCCAGCCCTACTGAAACAGGGATTAATGAAAAACTGTTTTTT CASPTETGINEKLFF TRBJ1-4 . TRBV6-4 .
TGTGCCAGCAGTGACCTAGCGGAAGAGCAGTTCTTC CASSDLAEEQFF TRBJ2-1 few TRBV2 TRBD2
TGTGCCAGCTCACCATTTGTGCAGGGGCTCATGAACACTGAAGCTTTCTTT CASSPFVQGLMNTEAFF TRBJ1-1 . TRBV18 .
TGTGCCTGGGGCTCGGGTCGCACTGAAGCTTTCTTT CAWGSGRTEAFF TRBJ1-1 . TRBV30 .
TGCGCCAGCAGGCCCGGACAGGCTGGAAACACCATATATTTT CASRPGQAGNTIYF TRBJ1-3 once TRBV10-2 TRBD1
TGTGCCACCGCACTAGCGGGCAGCACAGATACGCAGTATTTT CATALAGSTDTQYF TRBJ2-3 . TRBV15 TRBD2
TGTGCCACCAGTGAGACGACAGGTAGCGGAGAGACCCAGTACTTC CATSETTGSGETQYF TRBJ2-5 . TRBV24-1 .
TGTGCCAGCAGCCCCATACCCGGGAGGTTTAGCACAGATACGCAGTATTTT CASSPIPGRFSTDTQYF TRBJ2-3 . TRBV7-9 TRBD2
TGTGCCTGGATTCAGGGGGCGCGGAACACTGAAGCTTTCTTT CAWIQGARNTEAFF TRBJ1-1 once TRBV30 TRBD1
TGCGCCAGCAAAGGAAGGACACGGATTGTCCTAAGCGATGAAAAACTGTTTTTT CASKGRTRIVLSDEKLFF TRBJ1-4 once TRBV23-1 .
TGTGCCAGCAGCCGATCTTCTACAGGGAAAGGATATCATCAGCCCCAGCATTTT CASSRSSTGKGYHQPQHF TRBJ1-5 . TRBV7-6 .
TGTGCCAGCAATGTCCCAACAGGGGGATCCTACGAGCAGTACTTC CASNVPTGGSYEQYF TRBJ2-7 few TRBV28 TRBD1
TGCGCCAGCAGCCCCGGTCCCTTAGCCTACGAGCAGTACTTC CASSPGPLAYEQYF TRBJ2-7 . TRBV4-1 .
TGTGCCAGCTGTATTAGCGGGAGGACAACCCAGTACTTC CASCISGRTTQYF TRBJ2-5 . TRBV14 TRBD2
TGTGCCAGCAGCTCCATCCTGGGGGGGGAGCTGTTTTTT CASSSILGGELFF TRBJ2-2 few TRBV5-4 .
TGTGCCAGCAGTGATGCCAGCAACTATGGCTACACCTTC CASSDASNYGYTF TRBJ1-2 . TRBV25-1 .
TGTGCCAGCAGCCACCTGGCCGGGACTAGCGCATACAATGAGCAGTTCTTC CASSHLAGTSAYNEQFF TRBJ2-1 . TRBV3-1/TRBV3-2 TRBD2
TGCGCCAGCAGCTTCCGGCCCTTGAATGAAAAACTGTTTTTT CASSFRPLNEKLFF TRBJ1-4 . TRBV4-1 .
TGTGCCAGCTCCCCGGGACAGGGACGTGAAAAACTGTTTTTT CASSPGQGREKLFF TRBJ1-4 . TRBV10-3 TRBD1